One and the same sample provided the 26 T cell receptor beta chains below, sequenced in a study of blood T cells in healthy people across ages (dated by TCRdb to the mid-2010s). The protocol used for the library was 5' RACE. Sequencing was performed on an Illumina HiSeq 2500. A second PCR of about 7 to 12 cycles was run with a J-beta primer mix and a sample-barcoded 5' primer. TCRdb reanalyzed the raw reads on its own, using fastp at Q25 for trimming and MiXCR for clone calling, and kept in-frame beta chains. Merged by CDR3 protein, the rows form single entries marked with the most common genes and DNA. The table for this sample lists 450,000 to 700,000 distinct CDR3 sequences; 27% of them were counted only once. 15% to 20% of the sample is held by the ten biggest clonotypes. Sample: blood. These receptors came from a woman in her 70s in good health.

V is TRBV19 and J is TRBJ2-6, with D uncertain. Germline V gene data show CDR1 as LNHDA and CDR2 as SQIVND (reference sequence). The CDR3 spans 15 residues. The V end lost 4 bases, the J end lost 0 bases, and 7 bases lay between the germline ends. DNA for the CDR3: TGTGCCAGTAGTACGGCGAACTCTGGGGCCAACGTCCTGACTTTC. Protein product: CASSTANSGANVLTF.

V and J are TRBV6-1 and TRBJ2-7, with 9 bases fitting TRBD1. J gave up 3 bases and V 6 bases, and 9 bases lay outside the gene matches. Germline V gives CDR1 MNHNS, CDR2 SASEGT. CDR3 length: 15 amino acids. The CDR3 DNA reads as TGTGCCAGCAGAGAGCTGGGACAGGGAGGCTACGAGCAGTACTTC. Translation gives CASRELGQGGYEQYF.

This clonotype came up a few times. At one end, the junction sequence differs from germline, possibly due to a read error. The rearrangement uses TRBV5-1 and TRBJ2-5; TRBD2 aligns across 10 bases. Germline CDR1 reads SGHRS; CDR2 reads YFSETQ. This CDR3 is built from 12 residues. For the CDR3, the DNA is TGCGCCAGCAGCTCAGGACTAGCGGCGGCGTTCTTC. Its translation is CASSSGLAAAFF.

This clonotype has only a few counts. The chain combines TRBV5-6 with TRBJ2-1; 8 nucleotides line up with TRBD1. In germline, CDR1 is SGHDT, CDR2 YYEEEE. This CDR3 is 14 amino acids long. V lost 4 bases, J lost 9 bases, and 9 bases stayed unmatched. The CDR3: CASSRDRWFGEQFF. As DNA, the CDR3 is TGTGCCAGCAGCCGGGACAGGTGGTTTGGTGAGCAGTTCTTC.

The chain is built from TRBV20-1 and TRBJ2-7; the D is unclear. Germline assignment: CDR1 DFQATT and CDR2 SNEGSKA (reference sequence). Trimming cost V 6 bases and J 6 bases, with 18 bases left between them. The CDR3 totals 13 residues. The CDR3 nucleotides are TGCAGTGCCCAAGCAGAGTCGCTCTTCGAGCAGTACTTC. Encoded protein: CSAQAESLFEQYF.

This clonotype was found a few times. The chain combines TRBV9 with TRBJ1-3; 7 bases agree with TRBD1. The germline V gene has CDR1 SGDLS and CDR2 YYNGEE. This CDR3 spans 15 amino acids. V shed 3 bases and J 2 bases; nucleotides not matched to a gene: 5. CDR3 bases: TGTGCCAGCAGCGCTGGTCAGGGGGCTGGAAACACCATATATTTT. Translated, it gives CASSAGQGAGNTIYF.

The chain employs TRBV18 and TRBJ2-1; 8 bases align to TRBD2. Trimming removed 3 bases from V and 6 bases from J; junction bases left unmatched: 10. The germline V gene has CDR1 KGHSH and CDR2 LQKENI. The CDR3 contains 16 residues. CDR3 protein: CASSPPLAGLLNEQFF. CDR3 bases: TGTGCCAGCTCACCCCCTCTAGCGGGCCTACTCAATGAGCAGTTCTTC. Looking up the rest from reference TRBV18 and TRBJ2-1 gives the full variable domain: NAGVMQNPRHLVRRRGQEARLRCSPMKGHSHVYWYRQLPEEGLKFMVYLQKENIIDESGMPKERFSAEFPKEGPSILRIQQVVRGDSAAYFCASSPPLAGLLNEQFFGPGTRLTVL.

V and J are TRBV19 and TRBJ1-5; D call uncertain. Trimming left V 0 bases short and J 4 bases short, with 13 bases between. The CDR3 is 16 residues long. From germline, CDR1 is LNHDA and CDR2 SQIVND (reference sequence). In DNA, the CDR3 is TGTGCCAGTAGTATAGATGCGTGGGGATGGAATCAGCCCCAGCATTTT. Protein sequence: CASSIDAWGWNQPQHF.

This clonotype has just a few counts. This chain uses TRBV10-3 with TRBJ1-1; D perhaps matches TRBD1 (5 bases). Germline assignment: CDR1 ENHRY and CDR2 SYGVKD. V was cut by 6 bases and J by 0 bases, with 14 bases left in between. This CDR3 is built from 15 residues. The CDR3 DNA reads TGTGCCATCAGCCAGGGTGGAGGAATGAACACTGAAGCTTTCTTT. Amino acid sequence: CAISQGGGMNTEAFF.

This clonotype showed up many times. Germline and junction disagree at one end, which may indicate a read error. The gene calls are TRBV5-1 and TRBJ2-5, with D possibly TRBD2 on 7 matching bases. Germline values: CDR1 SGHRS, CDR2 YFSETQ. The CDR3 is 14 residues long. The CDR3 loop is CASSLGGVQETQYF. The DNA for the CDR3 is TGTGCCAGCAGCTTAGGGGGGGTTCAAGAGACCCAGTACTTC.

In DNA form, the CDR3 reads TGTGCCAGCACGAGCAGGGGGGGGTACGAGCAGTACTTC. It encodes CASTSRGGYEQYF. The chain has TRBV6-1 and TRBJ2-7, with D perhaps matching TRBD1 or TRBD2 (7 bases each). Germline CDR1 MNHNS, CDR2 SASEGT. The CDR3 runs 13 residues. The germline V and J ends were trimmed by 7 bases and 4 bases, with 14 bases remaining between them.

The chain carries TRBV6-5 and TRBJ1-1; the D is unclear. From germline, CDR1 is MNHEY and CDR2 SVGAGI. This CDR3 comprises 13 residues. V was pared by 0 bases and J by 4 bases, with 6 bases between. This CDR3 is CASSYSRSTEAFF. CDR3 DNA: TGTGCCAGCAGTTACTCGAGGAGCACTGAAGCTTTCTTT.

The V gene is TRBV18, the J gene TRBJ1-1; the D is unclear. From germline, CDR1 is KGHSH and CDR2 LQKENI. The CDR3 is 14 amino acids. The V end lost 5 bases, the J end lost 1 base, and 11 bases lay between the germline ends. CDR3 residues: CASSTNRGNTEAFF. Here the CDR3 DNA reads TGTGCCAGCTCAACCAACCGGGGGAACACTGAAGCTTTCTTT.

V gene TRBV9 combines with J gene TRBJ2-1; no reliable D call. Per the germline V gene, CDR1 is SGDLS and CDR2 is YYNGEE. Trimming removed 0 bases from V and 5 bases from J, with 15 bases in between. The CDR3 is made up of 16 amino acids. The CDR3 spells CASSVAAARWNNEQFF. The CDR3 coding sequence is TGTGCCAGCAGCGTAGCCGCGGCGAGGTGGAACAATGAGCAGTTCTTC.

The V and J genes are TRBV6-1 and TRBJ1-1; the D is unclear. The CDR3 length is 11 residues. Looked up from germline, CDR1 is MNHNS and CDR2 is SASEGT. The V and J ends lost 3 bases and 8 bases respectively, with 7 bases between them. CDR3 bases: TGTGCCAGCAGTGACTTAGGAGAAGCTTTCTTT. Its translation is CASSDLGEAFF.

This clonotype has only a few counts. The chain is built from TRBV29-1 and TRBJ2-1, with TRBD2 identical over 7 bases. Unmatched junction bases numbered 7, after V lost 6 bases and J lost 2 bases. CDR1 and CDR2 (germline): SQVTM, ANQGSEA. This CDR3 spans 14 amino acids. CDR3 amino acids: CSVPPRGAYNEQFF. In DNA, the CDR3 is TGCAGCGTACCTCCCCGGGGGGCCTACAATGAGCAGTTCTTC.

V gene TRBV24-1 combines with J gene TRBJ2-3; perhaps TRBD1 as D (6 bases). Trimming pared 3 bases from V and 7 bases from J, leaving 22 bases between. The germline CDR1 and CDR2 sequences are KGHDR and SFDVKD. CDR3 length equals 17 residues. The CDR3 is CATSDDNPTGTRNTQYF. The CDR3 DNA reads TGTGCCACCAGTGATGATAACCCGACAGGCACCAGGAATACGCAGTATTTT.

This clonotype was detected only a few times. The chain joins TRBV7-2 to TRBJ2-2; D remains unclear. This CDR3 is 14 amino acids long. Germline CDR1 reads SGHTA; CDR2 reads FQGNSA. V shed 8 bases and J shed 4 bases, with 14 bases lying between them. The CDR3 is CASRIGAVTGELFF. The CDR3 DNA reads as TGTGCCAGCCGAATCGGAGCAGTCACCGGGGAGCTGTTTTTT. Full variable domain (missing parts from reference TRBV7-2 and TRBJ2-2): GAGVSQSPSNKVTEKGKDVELRCDPISGHTALYWYRQSLGQGLEFLIYFQGNSAPDKSGLPSDRFSAERTGGSVSTLTIQRTQQEDSAVYLCASRIGAVTGELFFGEGSRLTVL.

There are a few counts of this clonotype. With a much larger clone just one base away, this may be a read error. The rearrangement links TRBV7-2 to TRBJ1-2; D uncertain. The CDR3 runs to 12 residues. The germline V gene encodes CDR1 SGHTA and CDR2 FQGNSA. The CDR3 loop is CVSSLVGYGYTF. The CDR3 nucleotides are TGTGTCAGCAGCTTAGTCGGCTATGGCTACACCTTC.

The chain is built from TRBV25-1 and TRBJ1-1; the D is unclear. Between the trimmed V and J ends, which lost 5 bases and 3 bases, there was a span of 10 bases. Germline assignment: CDR1 MGHDK and CDR2 SYGVNS. This CDR3 contains 13 residues. CDR3 sequence reads: CASSLLMDTEAFF. The CDR3 bases are TGTGCCAGCAGTCTCCTGATGGACACTGAAGCTTTCTTT.

The V gene is TRBV11-2, the J gene TRBJ2-5; 7 bases align to TRBD1. Germline CDR1 and CDR2: SGHAT and FQNNGV. The V segment lost 5 bases and the J segment 3 bases; nucleotides outside the gene matches: 9. The CDR3 length is 15 residues. Here the CDR3 DNA reads TGTGCCAGCAGCCTTCTCCTCGGACAGGAAGAGACCCAGTACTTC. This translates into CASSLLLGQEETQYF.

This clonotype was seen a few times. The chain's CDR3 is CASSGNYEQYF. As DNA, the CDR3 is TGTGCCAGCAGTGGGAACTACGAGCAGTACTTC. V is TRBV2 and J is TRBJ2-7; D call uncertain. Deletions cut 4 bases from V and 3 bases from J, with 4 bases between. There are 11 residues in the CDR3. Germline V gives CDR1 SNHLY, CDR2 FYNNEI.

The chain recombines TRBV5-1 with TRBJ1-3, with unresolved D. The CDR3 consists of 15 residues. Trimming stripped 1 base from V and 4 bases from J, with 12 bases between. Germline V gives CDR1 SGHRS, CDR2 YFSETQ. The chain's CDR3 is CASSLFVGEGNTIYF. The DNA for the CDR3 is TGCGCCAGCAGCTTGTTTGTGGGCGAAGGAAACACCATATATTTT.

The V call is TRBV7-2, the J call TRBJ2-7, with 7 bases identical to TRBD2. The length of the CDR3 is 16 residues. CDR1 and CDR2 from the germline V gene are SGHTA and FQGNSA. With 2 bases clipped from V and 5 bases from J, the junction kept 12 bases outside the gene matches. CDR3 sequence reads: CASSLNRAGPTHEQYF. CDR3 nucleotides: TGTGCCAGCAGCTTAAACCGAGCGGGACCTACTCACGAGCAGTACTTC.

This clonotype showed up just a few times. Because the CDR3 is missing its conserved closing phenylalanine or tryptophan, this is likely a read error. This chain uses TRBV4-3 with TRBJ2-3; 7 bases are a match to TRBD1. Per the germline V gene, CDR1 is LGHNA and CDR2 is YSLEER. V was pared by 7 bases and J by 3 bases, with 7 bases of the junction left unmatched. CDR3 length: 14 residues. Here the CDR3 reads CASKTGRETDTQYL. The CDR3 DNA is TGCGCCAGCAAGACAGGGCGTGAGACAGATACGCAGTATCTT.

This clonotype appeared a few times. The V gene is TRBV4-3, the J gene TRBJ1-3; a possible D gene is TRBD1 (6 bases). This CDR3 region has 16 residues. Trimming cost V 5 bases and J 0 bases, with 14 bases left between them. CDR1 is LGHNA and CDR2 is YSLEER in the germline V gene. The CDR3 loop is CASSSATGSSGNTIYF. The CDR3 bases are TGCGCCAGCAGCTCGGCGACAGGCTCCTCTGGAAACACCATATATTTT.